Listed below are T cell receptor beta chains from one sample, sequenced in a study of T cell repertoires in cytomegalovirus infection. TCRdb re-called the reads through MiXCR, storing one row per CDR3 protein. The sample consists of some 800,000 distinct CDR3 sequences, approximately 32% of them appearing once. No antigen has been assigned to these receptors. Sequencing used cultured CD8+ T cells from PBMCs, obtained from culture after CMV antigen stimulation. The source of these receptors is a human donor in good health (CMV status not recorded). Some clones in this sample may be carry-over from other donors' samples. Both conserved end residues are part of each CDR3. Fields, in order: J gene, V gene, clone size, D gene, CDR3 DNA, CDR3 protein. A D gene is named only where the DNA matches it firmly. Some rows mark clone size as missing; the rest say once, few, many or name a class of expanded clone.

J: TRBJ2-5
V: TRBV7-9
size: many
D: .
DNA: TGTGCCAGCAGCTCCGGACAGCATCTCCTAGGGGAGACCCAGTACTTC
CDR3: CASSSGQHLLGETQYF

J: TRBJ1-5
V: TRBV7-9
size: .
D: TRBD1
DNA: TGTGCCAGCAGCTTACTGACAGGGGCCAATCAGCCCCAGCATTTT
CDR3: CASSLLTGANQPQHF

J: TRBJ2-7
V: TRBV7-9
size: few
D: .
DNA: TGTGCCAGCAGCTTAGCGGCGGGGAATTCCTACGAGCAGTACTTC
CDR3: CASSLAAGNSYEQYF

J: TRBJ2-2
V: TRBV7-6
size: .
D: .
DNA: TGTGCCAGCACATCAATCTCGGGGGTAGACACCGGGGAGCTGTTTTTT
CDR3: CASTSISGVDTGELFF

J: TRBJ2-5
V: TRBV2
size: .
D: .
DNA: TGTGCCAGCAGAGCTGAGACAGGCTACGAAGAGACCCAGTACTTC
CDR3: CASRAETGYEETQYF

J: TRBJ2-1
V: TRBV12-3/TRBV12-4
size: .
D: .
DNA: TGTGCCTTAGGGGGGGCCGACAATGAGCAGTTCTTC
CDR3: CALGGADNEQFF

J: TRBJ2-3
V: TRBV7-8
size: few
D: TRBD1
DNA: TGTGCCAGTCAGGACAGGGATACGCAGTATTTT
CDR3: CASQDRDTQYF

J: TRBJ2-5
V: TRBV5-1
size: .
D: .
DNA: TGCGCCAGCAGCTTGGCGTCAGTTGGTTCTGGAGAGACCCAGTACTTC
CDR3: CASSLASVGSGETQYF

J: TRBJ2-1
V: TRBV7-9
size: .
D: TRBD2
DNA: TGTGCCAGCTTTAGCGGGACCTCCTCCTACAATGAGCAGTTCTTC
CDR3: CASFSGTSSYNEQFF

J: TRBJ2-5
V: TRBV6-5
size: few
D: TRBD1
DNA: TGTGCCAGCAGTTACTCGGCGACAGGGGAGAAGACCCAGTACTTC
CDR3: CASSYSATGEKTQYF

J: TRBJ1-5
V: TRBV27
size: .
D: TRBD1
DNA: TGTGCCAGCAGTAGCAGCCGGGACAGGGCCAATCAGCCCCAGCATTTT
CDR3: CASSSSRDRANQPQHF

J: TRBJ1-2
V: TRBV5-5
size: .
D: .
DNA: TGTGCCAGCAGCTTGGGAATCACGGTAGTGGGTAACTATGGCTACACCTTC
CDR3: CASSLGITVVGNYGYTF

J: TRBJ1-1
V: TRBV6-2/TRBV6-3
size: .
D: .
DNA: TGTGCCAGCAGTTCCCCGGTCTTGAACACTGAAGCTTTCTTT
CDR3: CASSSPVLNTEAFF

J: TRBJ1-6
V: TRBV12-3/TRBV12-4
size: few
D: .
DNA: TGTGCCAGCAGTTTGGACACCAGGGACCTGGGCTCACCCCTCCACTTT
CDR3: CASSLDTRDLGSPLHF

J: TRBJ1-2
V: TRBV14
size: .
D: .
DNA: TGTGCCAGCAGCCAAGGGGCCTGGGATCGGTATGGCTACACCTTC
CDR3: CASSQGAWDRYGYTF

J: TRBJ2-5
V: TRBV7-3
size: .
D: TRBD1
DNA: TGTGCCAGCAGCCCCGCCGGGACAGGGTACCTGGAGACCCAGTACTTC
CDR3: CASSPAGTGYLETQYF

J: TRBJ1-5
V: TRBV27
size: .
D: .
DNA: TGTGCCAGCAGTTTTGGGGGGCTGGGAAATCAGCCCCAGCATTTT
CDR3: CASSFGGLGNQPQHF

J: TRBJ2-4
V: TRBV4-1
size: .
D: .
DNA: TGCGCCAGCAGCCATGCGGGCTTCGGAACCAAAAACATTCAGTACTTC
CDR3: CASSHAGFGTKNIQYF

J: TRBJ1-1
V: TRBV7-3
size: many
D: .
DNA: TGTGCCAGCAGCCCTACGGGGACCATGAACACTGAAGCTTTCTTT
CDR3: CASSPTGTMNTEAFF

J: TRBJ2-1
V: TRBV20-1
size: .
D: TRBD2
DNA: TGCAGTGCTAGAGATAGCGGGGGCGCCTACAATGAGCAGTTCTTC
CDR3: CSARDSGGAYNEQFF

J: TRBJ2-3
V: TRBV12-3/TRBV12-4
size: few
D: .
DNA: TGTGCCAGCAGTATCCAGGGAATAAGCACAGATACGCAGTATTTT
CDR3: CASSIQGISTDTQYF

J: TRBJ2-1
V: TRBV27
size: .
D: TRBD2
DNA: TGTGCCAGCAGTTTAATGGGGGGGACCGGCAATGAGCAGTTCTTC
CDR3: CASSLMGGTGNEQFF

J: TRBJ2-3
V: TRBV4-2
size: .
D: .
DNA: TGTGCCAGCAGCCCTAATGAGGGGGGGCTCCCAGATACGCAGTATTTT
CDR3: CASSPNEGGLPDTQYF

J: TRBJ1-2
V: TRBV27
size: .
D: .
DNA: TGTGCCAGCAGTTTATCCGGGCCTAGTGGGGCATGGTATGGCTACACCTTC
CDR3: CASSLSGPSGAWYGYTF

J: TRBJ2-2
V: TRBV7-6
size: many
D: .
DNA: TGTGCCAGCAGCTTAGGACAGTTCGCGGGACCCACCGGGGAGCTGTTTTTT
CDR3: CASSLGQFAGPTGELFF

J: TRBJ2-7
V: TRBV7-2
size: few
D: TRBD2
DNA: TGTGCCAGCAGCTCGGGACTAGCGGTCTACGAGCAGTACTTC
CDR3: CASSSGLAVYEQYF

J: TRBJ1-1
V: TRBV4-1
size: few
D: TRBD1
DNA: TGCGCCAGCAGCCAAGCGACAGGGCGAGACACTGAAGCTTTCTTT
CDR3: CASSQATGRDTEAFF

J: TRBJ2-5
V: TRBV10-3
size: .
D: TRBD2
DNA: TGTGCCATCAGTGATTTGGCTAGCGGGGATCAAGAGACCCAGTACTTC
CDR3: CAISDLASGDQETQYF

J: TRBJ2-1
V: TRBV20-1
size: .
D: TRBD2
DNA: TGCAGTGCTAGAGATTTTCTAGCGGGGGGTTCACCAAGCTCCTACAATGAGCAGTTCTTC
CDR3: CSARDFLAGGSPSSYNEQFF

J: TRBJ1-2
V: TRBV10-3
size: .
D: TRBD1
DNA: TGTGCCATCAGTGTTTGGGACAGGGAACTGGACTATGACTACACCTTC
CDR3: CAISVWDRELDYDYTF

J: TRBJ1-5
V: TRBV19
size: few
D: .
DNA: TGTGCCAGTACCCGGGGGGGGGATAGCAATCAGCCCCAGCATTTT
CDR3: CASTRGGDSNQPQHF

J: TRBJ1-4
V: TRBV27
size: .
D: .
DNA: TGTGCCAGCAGTACCCTGGGGGAAAAACTGTCTTTT
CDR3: CASSTLGEKLSF

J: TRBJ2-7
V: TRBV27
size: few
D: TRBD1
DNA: TGTGCCAGCAGTTTATCGGGGGACAGTAGCTCCTACGAGCAGTACTTC
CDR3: CASSLSGDSSSYEQYF

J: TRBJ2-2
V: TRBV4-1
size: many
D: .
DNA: TGCGCCAGCAGCCGGGGGGAGGTGTTCGGGGAGCTGTTTTTT
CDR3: CASSRGEVFGELFF

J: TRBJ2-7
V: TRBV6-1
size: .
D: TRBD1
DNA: TGTGCCTGTTGGACAGGTCAGGACGAGCAGTACTTC
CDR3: CACWTGQDEQYF

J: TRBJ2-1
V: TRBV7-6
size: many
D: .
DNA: TGTGCCAGCAGCTTAGCACAGGGTGGGGACAATGAGCAGTTCTTC
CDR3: CASSLAQGGDNEQFF